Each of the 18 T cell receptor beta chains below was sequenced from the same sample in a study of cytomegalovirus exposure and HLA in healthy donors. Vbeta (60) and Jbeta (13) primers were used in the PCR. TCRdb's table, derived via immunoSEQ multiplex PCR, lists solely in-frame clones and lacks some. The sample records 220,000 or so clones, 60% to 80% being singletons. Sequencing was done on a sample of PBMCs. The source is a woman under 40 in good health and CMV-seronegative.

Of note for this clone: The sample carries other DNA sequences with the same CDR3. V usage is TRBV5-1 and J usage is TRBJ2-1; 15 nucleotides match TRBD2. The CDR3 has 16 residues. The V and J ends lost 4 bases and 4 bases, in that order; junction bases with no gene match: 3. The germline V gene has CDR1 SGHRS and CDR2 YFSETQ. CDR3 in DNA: TGCGCCAGCAGCACCGGGACTAGCGGGGGGTACAATGAGCAGTTCTTC. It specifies CASSTGTSGGYNEQFF.

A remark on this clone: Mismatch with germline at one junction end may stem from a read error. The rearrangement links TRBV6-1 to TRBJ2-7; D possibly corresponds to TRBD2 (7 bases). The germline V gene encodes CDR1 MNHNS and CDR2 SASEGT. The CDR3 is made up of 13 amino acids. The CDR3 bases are TGTGCCACCAGTCGGGGGGCCCGGGACGAGCAGTACTTC. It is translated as CATSRGARDEQYF.

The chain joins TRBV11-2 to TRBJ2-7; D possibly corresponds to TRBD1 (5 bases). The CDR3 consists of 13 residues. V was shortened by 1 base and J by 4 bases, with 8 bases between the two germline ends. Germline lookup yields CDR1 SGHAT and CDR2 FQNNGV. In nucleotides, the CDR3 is TGTGCCAGCAGCTTAGGGGGCAGTTACGAGCAGTACTTC. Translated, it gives CASSLGGSYEQYF.

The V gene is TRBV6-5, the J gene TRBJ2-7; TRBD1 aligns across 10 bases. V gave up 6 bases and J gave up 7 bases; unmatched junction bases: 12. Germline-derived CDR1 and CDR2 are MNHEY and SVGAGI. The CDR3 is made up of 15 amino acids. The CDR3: CASRTDRGIPLEQYF. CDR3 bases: TGTGCCAGCAGGACGGACAGGGGGATCCCACTAGAGCAGTACTTC.

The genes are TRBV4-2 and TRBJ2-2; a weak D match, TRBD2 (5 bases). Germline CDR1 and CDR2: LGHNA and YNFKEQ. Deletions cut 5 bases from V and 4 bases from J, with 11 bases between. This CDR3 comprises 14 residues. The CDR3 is CASSYRGLTGELFF. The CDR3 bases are TGTGCCAGCAGCTATAGAGGACTCACCGGGGAGCTGTTTTTT.

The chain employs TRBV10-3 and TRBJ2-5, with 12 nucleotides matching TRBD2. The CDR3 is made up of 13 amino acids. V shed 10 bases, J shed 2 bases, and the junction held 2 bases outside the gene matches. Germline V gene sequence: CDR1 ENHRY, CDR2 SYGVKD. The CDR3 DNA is TGTGCCACCGGACTAGCGGGACAAGAGACCCAGTACTTC. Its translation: CATGLAGQETQYF.

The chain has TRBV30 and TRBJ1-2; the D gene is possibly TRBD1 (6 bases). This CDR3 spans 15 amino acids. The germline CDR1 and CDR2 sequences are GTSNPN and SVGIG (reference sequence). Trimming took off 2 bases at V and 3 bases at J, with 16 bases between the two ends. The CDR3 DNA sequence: TGTGCCTGGAGTCCTCGGGACACTGGGTACTATGGCTACACCTTC. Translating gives CAWSPRDTGYYGYTF.

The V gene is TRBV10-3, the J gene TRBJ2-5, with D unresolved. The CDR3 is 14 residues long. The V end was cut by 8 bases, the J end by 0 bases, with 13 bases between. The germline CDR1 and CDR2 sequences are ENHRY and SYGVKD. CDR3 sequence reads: CAIGTETNQETQYF. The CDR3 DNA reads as TGTGCCATCGGAACAGAAACCAACCAAGAGACCCAGTACTTC.

The CDR3 reads CASSLESAGGGNYGYTF. The CDR3 nucleotides read TGCGCCAGCAGCTTGGAGTCGGCAGGGGGCGGTAACTATGGCTACACCTTC. V usage is TRBV5-1 and J usage is TRBJ1-2, with 8 bases lining up with TRBD1. J gave up 1 base and V 0 bases, and 8 bases lay outside the gene matches. Germline V CDR1 and CDR2: SGHRS, YFSETQ. This CDR3 contains 17 residues.

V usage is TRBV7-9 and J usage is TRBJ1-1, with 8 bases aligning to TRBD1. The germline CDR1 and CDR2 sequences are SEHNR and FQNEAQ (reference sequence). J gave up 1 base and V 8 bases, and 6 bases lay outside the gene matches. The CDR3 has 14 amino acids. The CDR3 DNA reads TGTGCCAGCCTTCCCGGACAGGGGAACACTGAAGCTTTCTTT. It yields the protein CASLPGQGNTEAFF. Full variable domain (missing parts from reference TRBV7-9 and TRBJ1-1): DTGVSQNPRHKITKRGQNVTFRCDPISEHNRLYWYRQTLGQGPEFLTYFQNEAQLEKSRLLSDRFSAERPKGSFSTLEIQRTEQGDSAMYLCASLPGQGNTEAFFGQGTRLTVV.

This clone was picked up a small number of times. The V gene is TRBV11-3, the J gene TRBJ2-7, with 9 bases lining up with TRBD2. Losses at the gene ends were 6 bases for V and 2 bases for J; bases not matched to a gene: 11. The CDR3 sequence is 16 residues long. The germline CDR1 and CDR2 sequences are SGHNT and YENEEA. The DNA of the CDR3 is TGTGCCAGCAGTTCCGATTCTCTAGCGGGGACCTACGAGCAGTACTTC. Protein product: CASSSDSLAGTYEQYF.

The CDR3 coding sequence is TGTGCCTGGAGTGTGGGGCTAGCGGGAACGACCGGGGAGCTGTTTTTT. It specifies CAWSVGLAGTTGELFF. The chain is built from TRBV30 and TRBJ2-2; 9 bases are shared with TRBD2. V lost 0 bases to trimming and J lost 5 bases; unmatched junction nucleotides: 7. CDR1 GTSNPN and CDR2 SVGIG come from the germline V gene (reference sequence). This CDR3 is built from 16 residues.

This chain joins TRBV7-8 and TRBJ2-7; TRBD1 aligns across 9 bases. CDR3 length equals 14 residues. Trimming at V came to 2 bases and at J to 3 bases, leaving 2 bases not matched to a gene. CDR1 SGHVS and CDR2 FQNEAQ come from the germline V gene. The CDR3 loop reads CASSLTGGIYEQYF. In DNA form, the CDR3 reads TGTGCCAGCAGCTTAACAGGGGGCATCTACGAGCAGTACTTC.

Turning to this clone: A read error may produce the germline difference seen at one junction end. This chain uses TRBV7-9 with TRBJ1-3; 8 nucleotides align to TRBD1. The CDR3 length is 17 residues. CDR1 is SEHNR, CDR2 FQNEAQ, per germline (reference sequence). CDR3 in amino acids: CVSSRILRGLQGNTIYF. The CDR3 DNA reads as TGTGTCAGCAGTCGTATTCTCAGGGGGCTGCAAGGAAACACCATATATTTT. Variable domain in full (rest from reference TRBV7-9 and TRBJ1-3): DTGVSQNPRHKITKRGQNVTFRCDPISEHNRLYWYRQTLGQGPEFLTYFQNEAQLEKSRLLSDRFSAERPKGSFSTLEIQRTEQGDSAMYLCVSSRILRGLQGNTIYFGEGSWLTVV.

The DNA of the CDR3 is TGCAGCGTTGTTCCGGACAATGAGCAGTTCTTC. It is translated as CSVVPDNEQFF. The chain is built from TRBV29-1 and TRBJ2-1, with D hard to call. Germline V gives CDR1 SQVTM, CDR2 ANQGSEA. The CDR3 sequence is 11 residues long. Trimming removed 4 bases at V and 5 bases at J, with 6 bases between.

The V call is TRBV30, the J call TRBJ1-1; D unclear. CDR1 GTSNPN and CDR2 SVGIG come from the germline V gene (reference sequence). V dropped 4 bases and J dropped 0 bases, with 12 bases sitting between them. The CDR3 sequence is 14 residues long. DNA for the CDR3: TGTGCCTGGATGTCTGGCCTGATGAACACTGAAGCTTTCTTT. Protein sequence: CAWMSGLMNTEAFF.

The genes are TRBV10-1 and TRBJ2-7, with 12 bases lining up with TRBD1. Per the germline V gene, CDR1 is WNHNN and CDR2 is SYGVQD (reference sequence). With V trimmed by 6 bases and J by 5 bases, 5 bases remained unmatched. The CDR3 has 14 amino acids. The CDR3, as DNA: TGCGCCAGCAGGCCCGGGACAGGGGGCCACGAGCAGTACTTC. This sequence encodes CASRPGTGGHEQYF.

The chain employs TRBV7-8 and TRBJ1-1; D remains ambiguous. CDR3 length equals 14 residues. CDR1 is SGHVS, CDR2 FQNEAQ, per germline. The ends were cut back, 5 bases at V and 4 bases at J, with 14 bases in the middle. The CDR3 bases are TGTGCCAGCAGCCGTCAGGACGAGGGCACTGAAGCTTTCTTT. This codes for CASSRQDEGTEAFF.